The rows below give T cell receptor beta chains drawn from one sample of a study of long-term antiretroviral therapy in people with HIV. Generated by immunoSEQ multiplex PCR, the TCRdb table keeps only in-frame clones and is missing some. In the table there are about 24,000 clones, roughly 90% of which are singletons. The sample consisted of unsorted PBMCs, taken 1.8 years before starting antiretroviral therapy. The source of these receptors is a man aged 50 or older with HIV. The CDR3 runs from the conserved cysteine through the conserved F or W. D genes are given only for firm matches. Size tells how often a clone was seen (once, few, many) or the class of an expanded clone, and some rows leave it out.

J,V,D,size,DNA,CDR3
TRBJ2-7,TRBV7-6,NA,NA,TGTGCCAGCAGCTTTTTCAGGACAGAAAGCGAGCAGTACTTC,CASSFFRTESEQYF
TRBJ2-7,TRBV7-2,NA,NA,TGTGCCAGCAGCCCCGACAGGTACTCCTACGAGCAGTACTTC,CASSPDRYSYEQYF
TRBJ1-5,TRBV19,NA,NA,TGTGCCAGTAGCACAGGGTACGGGGAGCGCAATCAGCCCCAGCATTTT,CASSTGYGERNQPQHF
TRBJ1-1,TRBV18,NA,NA,TGTGCCAGCTCACCACAGTCCCGTGGGAACACTGAAGCTTTCTTT,CASSPQSRGNTEAFF
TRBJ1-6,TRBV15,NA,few,TGTGCCACCAGCAGAGGAGGGGGGACACTTCCCCTCCACTTT,CATSRGGGTLPLHF
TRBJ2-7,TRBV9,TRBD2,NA,TGTGCCAGCAGCCCCAGTGCCGTGGGGAGGGAGGAGTACTTC,CASSPSAVGREEYF
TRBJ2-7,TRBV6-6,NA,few,TGTGCCAGCAGTCCCCCGCGAGGAGGGAACTACGAGCAGTACTTC,CASSPPRGGNYEQYF
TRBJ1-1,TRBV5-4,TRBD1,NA,TGTGCCAGCAGCTCGTCCGGGACAGGGGTGCTAGCTTTCTTT,CASSSSGTGVLAFF
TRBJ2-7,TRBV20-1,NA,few,TGCAGTGCCCTTAGGGCATCCGAGCAGTACTTC,CSALRASEQYF
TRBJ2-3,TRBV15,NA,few,TGTGCCACCAGCGGACCCAAAACCGGGACGAACCCTAGCACAGATACGCAGTATTTT,CATSGPKTGTNPSTDTQYF
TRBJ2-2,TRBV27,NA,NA,TGTGCCAGCAGTTTGGTCGCGTGGGGGGACACCGGGGAGCTGTTTTTT,CASSLVAWGDTGELFF
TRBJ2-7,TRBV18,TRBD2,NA,TGTGCCAGCTCACCGGGACTAGCGGGCGTATCCTACGAGCAGTACTTC,CASSPGLAGVSYEQYF
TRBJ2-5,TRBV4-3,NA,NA,TGCGCCAGCAGCCAAGATTTGGGACGGGAGACCCAGTACTTC,CASSQDLGRETQYF
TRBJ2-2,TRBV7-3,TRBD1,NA,TGTGCCAGCAGAGCAGAACCGGGACAGAGCACCGGGGAGCTGTTTTTT,CASRAEPGQSTGELFF
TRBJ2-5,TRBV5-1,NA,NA,TGCGCCAGCAGCCTTACACTGGGTACCGGGGGCGAGACCCAGTACTTC,CASSLTLGTGGETQYF
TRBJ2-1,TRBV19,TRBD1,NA,TGTGCCAGTAGTACCGGGACAGGGGCCTACAATGAGCAGTTCTTC,CASSTGTGAYNEQFF
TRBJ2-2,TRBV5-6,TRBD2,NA,TGTGCCAGCAGTTTTATAGCGGGAGAGGCCGGGGAGCTGTTTTTT,CASSFIAGEAGELFF
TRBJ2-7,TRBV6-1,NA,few,TGTGCCAGCAGTGAATCTCTGGGGATTCGATCCTACGAGCAGTACTTC,CASSESLGIRSYEQYF
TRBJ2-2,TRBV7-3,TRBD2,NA,TGTGCCAGCAGCTCAACTAGCGGGGATCACGGGGAGCTGTTTTTT,CASSSTSGDHGELFF
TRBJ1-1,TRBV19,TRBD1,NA,TGTGCCAGTAGCGGGACAGGGGGTAGGGGCACTGAAGCTTTCTTT,CASSGTGGRGTEAFF
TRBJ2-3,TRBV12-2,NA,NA,TGTGCAAGTCGGCCAAGGAGTAGCGGGACAAGCACAGATACGCAGTATTTT,CASRPRSSGTSTDTQYF
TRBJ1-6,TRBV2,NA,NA,TGTGCCAGCAGACGATTGGGGGGCTCCTATAATTCACCCCTCCACTTT,CASRRLGGSYNSPLHF
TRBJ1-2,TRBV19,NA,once,TGTGCCAGTAGTTCCCCCGGGGGCGGGAACTATGGCTACACCTTC,CASSSPGGGNYGYTF
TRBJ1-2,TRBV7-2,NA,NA,TGTGCCAGCACTAAAAGGGGGACTGCTACCTATGGCTACACCTTC,CASTKRGTATYGYTF
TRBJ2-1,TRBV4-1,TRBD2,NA,TGCGCCAGCAGCCAAGATGGAGCGGGAGACATCAATGAGCAGTTCTTC,CASSQDGAGDINEQFF
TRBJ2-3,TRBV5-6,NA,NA,TGTGCCAGCAGCTTGGGATCGGCTAGCACAGATACGCAGTATTTT,CASSLGSASTDTQYF
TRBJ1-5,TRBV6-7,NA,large,TGTGCCAGCAGTCACCACAGGGTTGGGCAGCCCCAGCATTTT,CASSHHRVGQPQHF
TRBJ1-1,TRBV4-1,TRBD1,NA,TGCGCCAGCAGCCAAGATAATACAGGGGCAACTGTTTATACCATGAACACTGAAGCTTTCTTT,CASSQDNTGATVYTMNTEAFF
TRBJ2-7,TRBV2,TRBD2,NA,TGTGCCTGCGTTGGTAGCGGGGTCTACGAGCAGTACTTC,CACVGSGVYEQYF
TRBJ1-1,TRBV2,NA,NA,TGTGCCAGCAGGGGTACAGGGTTACTACCTGAAGCTTTCTTT,CASRGTGLLPEAFF
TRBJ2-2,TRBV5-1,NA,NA,TGCGCCAGCAGCTTGGGCTCTTTCCGGACCGGGGAGCTGTTTTTT,CASSLGSFRTGELFF
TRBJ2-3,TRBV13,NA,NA,TGTGCCAGCAGCTTTGAAGAGACAGATACGCAGTATTTT,CASSFEETDTQYF
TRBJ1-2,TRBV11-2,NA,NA,TGTGCCAGCAGCGTGGCAAATGGGCTTGGAGGCTACACCTTC,CASSVANGLGGYTF
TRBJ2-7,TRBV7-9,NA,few,TGTGCCAGCAGCTTAGCCAACTACGAGCAGTACTTC,CASSLANYEQYF
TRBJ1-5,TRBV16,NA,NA,TGTGCCAGCAGTAAGGGAGGGTACAATCAGCCCCAGCATTTT,CASSKGGYNQPQHF
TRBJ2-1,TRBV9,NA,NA,TGTGCCAGCAGCGCGGGAGTAGGCGACAATGAGCAGTTCTTC,CASSAGVGDNEQFF
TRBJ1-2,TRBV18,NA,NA,TGTGCCAGCTCACCAGGGCTCCGGGGGACCTCCTATGGCTACACCTTC,CASSPGLRGTSYGYTF
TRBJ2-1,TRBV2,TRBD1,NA,TGTGCCAGCTACAGACAGGGTGGGCAGTTCTTC,CASYRQGGQFF
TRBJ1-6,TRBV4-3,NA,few,TGCGCCAGCAGCCAAGCCCCAGGGGTCTCCTATAATTCACCCCTCCACTTT,CASSQAPGVSYNSPLHF
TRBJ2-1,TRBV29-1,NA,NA,TGCAGCCGGTCGGCTGCCTTTCGGAGGAATGAGCAGTTCTTC,CSRSAAFRRNEQFF
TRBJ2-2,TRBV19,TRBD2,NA,TGTGCCAGTAGTAACCCCTCGCTAGCGGGAGGCAACACCGGGGAGCTGTTTTTT,CASSNPSLAGGNTGELFF
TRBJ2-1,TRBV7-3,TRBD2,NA,TGTGCCAGCAGCTCCCGAGCGGGGGGGCTGTATGAGCAGTTCTTC,CASSSRAGGLYEQFF
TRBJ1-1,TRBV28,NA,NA,TGTGCCAGCAGTTCAACAGGCGCGCGTGAAGCTTTCTTT,CASSSTGAREAFF
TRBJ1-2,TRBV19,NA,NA,TGTGCCAGTAGTATAGATCTGATGGTTGGCTACACCTTC,CASSIDLMVGYTF
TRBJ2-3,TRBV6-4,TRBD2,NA,TGTGCCAGCAGCGCCCTGGCGGGGGGCACAGATACGCAGTATTTT,CASSALAGGTDTQYF
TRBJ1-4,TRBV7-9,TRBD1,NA,TGTGCCAGCAGCCCCGGGACAGGGAATGAAAAACTGTTTTTT,CASSPGTGNEKLFF
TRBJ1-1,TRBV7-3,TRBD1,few,TGTGCCAGCAGCTTAAGTGCAGGGGGGAACACTGAAGCTTTCTTT,CASSLSAGGNTEAFF
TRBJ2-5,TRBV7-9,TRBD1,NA,TGTGCCAGCAGCTTAACAGGGGTTAGAGAGACCCAGTACTTC,CASSLTGVRETQYF
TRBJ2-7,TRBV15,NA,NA,TGTGCCACCAGCAGGGGGTCAGCAAGCTCCTACGAGCAGTACTTC,CATSRGSASSYEQYF
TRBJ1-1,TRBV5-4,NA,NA,TGTGCCAGCAGCTTGGGGGTATCGTGGAACACTGAAGCTTTCTTT,CASSLGVSWNTEAFF